A selection of T cell receptor beta chains follows, all from one sample in a study of CD8+CD57+ T cells in acquired aplastic anemia. TCRdb used MiXCR to reprocess the reads, holding one entry per CDR3 protein. The sample consists of about 98,000 distinct CDR3 sequences, approximately 73% of them appearing once. The sequencing sample was made of sorted CD4+, CD8+, or CD8+CD57+ T cells (not recorded which) from PBMCs. These receptors all come from a human donor with aplastic anemia. The CDR3 runs from the conserved cysteine through the conserved F or W. D genes are given only for firm matches. Not every row has a clone size; where given, it reads once, few, many or a size class.

>.|.|TRBJ1-1|TRBV7-2
CASSLAPLSPTSNTEAFF
TGTGCTAGCAGCTTAGCCCCCCTTAGCCCCACATCGAACACTGAAGCTTTCTTT
>.|few|TRBJ1-6|TRBV3-1
CASSLQGGNSPLHF
TGTGCCAGCAGCCTTCAGGGAGGCAATTCACCCCTCCACTTT
>TRBD2|few|TRBJ2-1|TRBV7-3
CASSTGLGEQFF
TGTGCCAGCAGCACCGGACTAGGTGAGCAGTTCTTC
>.|.|TRBJ2-6|TRBV19
CASSIFGDSGANVLTF
TGTGCCAGTAGTATCTTCGGAGACTCTGGGGCCAACGTCCTGACTTTC
>.|.|TRBJ2-7|TRBV7-8
CASSFRDHEQYF
TGTGCCAGCAGCTTCAGGGATCACGAGCAGTACTTC
>.|.|TRBJ2-3|TRBV20-1
CSARPTGTDTQYF
TGCAGTGCTAGACCTACCGGGACAGATACGCAGTATTTT
>.|.|TRBJ1-1|TRBV7-8
CASSDHRELNTEAFF
TGTGCCAGCAGCGACCACAGGGAACTGAACACTGAAGCTTTCTTT
>TRBD1|.|TRBJ1-3|TRBV25-1
CASSYRGSHSSGNTIYF
TGTGCCAGCAGCTACAGGGGTTCCCACTCCTCCGGAAACACCATATATTTT
>TRBD1|.|TRBJ1-1|TRBV9
CASTRGGGEDEAFF
TGTGCCAGCACCAGGGGAGGGGGCGAGGATGAAGCTTTCTTT
>.|.|TRBJ2-1|TRBV2
CACSESGYQFF
TGTGCCTGCAGTGAGTCGGGGTACCAGTTCTTC
>.|few|TRBJ2-1|TRBV27
CASSLSRGLLNEQFF
TGTGCCAGCAGTTTATCAAGGGGATTGTTAAATGAGCAGTTCTTC
>.|many|TRBJ1-6|TRBV20-1
CSASLIQGASPLHF
TGCAGTGCTAGCCTTATACAGGGAGCTTCACCCCTCCACTTT
>TRBD1|.|TRBJ1-3|TRBV9
CASSVDEGASGNTIYF
TGTGCCAGCAGCGTAGATGAGGGGGCGAGTGGAAACACCATATATTTT
>.|.|TRBJ2-7|TRBV2
CASSLQQGFEQYF
TGTGCCAGCAGTCTGCAACAGGGATTCGAGCAGTACTTC
>.|.|TRBJ2-7|TRBV7-3
CASSVREVTYEQYF
TGTGCCAGCAGCGTTCGGGAAGTCACCTACGAGCAGTACTTC
>.|.|TRBJ2-1|TRBV5-6
CASSLEAERNEQFF
TGTGCCAGCAGCTTGGAAGCTGAGAGGAATGAGCAGTTCTTC
>.|.|TRBJ1-4|TRBV7-9
CASSSADAELFF
TGTGCCAGCAGCTCCGCCGATGCGGAACTGTTTTTT
>.|.|TRBJ2-1|TRBV7-9
CASSSQRDEQFF
TGTGCCAGCAGCTCCCAGCGGGATGAGCAGTTCTTC
>.|.|TRBJ2-7|TRBV7-6
CASSLSAGLGQYF
TGTGCCAGCAGCTTATCGGCAGGTCTCGGGCAGTACTTC
>.|few|TRBJ1-2|TRBV7-9
CASSAGFYGYTF
TGTGCCAGCAGCGCAGGGTTTTATGGCTACACCTTC
>.|many|TRBJ1-2|TRBV5-4
CASSLVTYGYTF
TGTGCCAGCAGCTTGGTAACCTATGGCTACACCTTC
>.|once|TRBJ1-4|TRBV2
CATSPSGGGWNEKLFF
TGTGCCACCAGCCCGTCCGGGGGAGGGTGGAATGAAAAACTGTTTTTT
>.|.|TRBJ2-7|TRBV24-1
CATSDSTTVTYEQYF
TGTGCCACCAGTGATTCAACGACAGTCACCTACGAGCAGTACTTC
>.|.|TRBJ1-5|TRBV15
CASTQMDQPQHF
TGTGCCAGCACCCAAATGGATCAGCCCCAGCATTTT
>.|.|TRBJ1-6|TRBV10-3
CAISGEGQHSPLHF
TGTGCCATCAGTGGTGAAGGGCAACATTCACCCCTCCACTTT
>.|.|TRBJ1-2|TRBV12-3/TRBV12-4
CASSLIFPGDNYGYTF
TGTGCCAGCAGTTTAATTTTCCCAGGAGATAACTATGGCTACACCTTC
>.|.|TRBJ2-7|TRBV20-1
CSAIRPQSPYEQYF
TGCAGTGCTATTAGACCCCAAAGTCCCTACGAGCAGTACTTC
>TRBD2|many|TRBJ2-1|TRBV20-1
CSARDPSTTSGRADQQFF
TGCAGTGCTAGAGATCCCTCAACTACTAGCGGGAGGGCCGATCAGCAGTTCTTC
>TRBD1|few|TRBJ2-7|TRBV5-4
CASSLRAGGYEQYF
TGTGCCAGCAGCTTGCGCGCAGGGGGCTACGAGCAGTACTTC